This T cell receptor beta chain was observed in a study of T cell responses to AZD1222 COVID-19 vaccine. Study-level findings and limits: The study found vaccine-associated CD4 TCRs spanning spike, dominant at 160-218 and 743-854. Spike-specific TCRs gained breadth and depth after people received two AZD1222 doses. Baseline seropositivity characterized only a handful of AZD1222 recipients.

Sequenced by immunoSEQ multiplex PCR; TCRdb stores in-frame clones only, minus some. The sample has roughly 180,000 clones, 94% seen once; the top ten hold about 1.5%. CDR1 and CDR2 from the germline V gene are LGHDT and YNNKEL (reference sequence). V lost 0 bases and J lost 5, with 10 bases in between. This CDR3 spans 14 amino acids. Concerning this clone itself: Its antigen is still unknown.

The chain carries TRBV3-1 (or the pseudogene TRBV3-2) and TRBJ2-5; D gene ambiguous. The sequencing here drew on peripheral blood, taken 28 days after the second AZD1222 dose. This clonotype originated in an adult who received the AZD1222 COVID-19 vaccine. The CDR3 DNA reads as TGTGCCAGCAGCCAAGATGGCGCCGATGAGACCCAGTACTTC. This codes for CASSQDGADETQYF.